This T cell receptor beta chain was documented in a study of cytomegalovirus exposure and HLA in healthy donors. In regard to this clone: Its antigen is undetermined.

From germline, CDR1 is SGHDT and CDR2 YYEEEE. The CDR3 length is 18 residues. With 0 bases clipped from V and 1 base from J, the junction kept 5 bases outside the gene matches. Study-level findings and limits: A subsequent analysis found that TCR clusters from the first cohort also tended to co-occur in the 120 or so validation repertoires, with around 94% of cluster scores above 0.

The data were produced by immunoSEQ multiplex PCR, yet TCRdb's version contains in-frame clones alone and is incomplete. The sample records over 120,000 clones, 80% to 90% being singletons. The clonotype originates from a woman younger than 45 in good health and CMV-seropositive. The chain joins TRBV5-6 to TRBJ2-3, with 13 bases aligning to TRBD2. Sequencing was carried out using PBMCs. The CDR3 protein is CASSLALAGGPGTDTQYF. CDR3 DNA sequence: TGTGCCAGCAGCTTGGCACTAGCGGGGGGGCCGGGCACAGATACGCAGTATTTT.